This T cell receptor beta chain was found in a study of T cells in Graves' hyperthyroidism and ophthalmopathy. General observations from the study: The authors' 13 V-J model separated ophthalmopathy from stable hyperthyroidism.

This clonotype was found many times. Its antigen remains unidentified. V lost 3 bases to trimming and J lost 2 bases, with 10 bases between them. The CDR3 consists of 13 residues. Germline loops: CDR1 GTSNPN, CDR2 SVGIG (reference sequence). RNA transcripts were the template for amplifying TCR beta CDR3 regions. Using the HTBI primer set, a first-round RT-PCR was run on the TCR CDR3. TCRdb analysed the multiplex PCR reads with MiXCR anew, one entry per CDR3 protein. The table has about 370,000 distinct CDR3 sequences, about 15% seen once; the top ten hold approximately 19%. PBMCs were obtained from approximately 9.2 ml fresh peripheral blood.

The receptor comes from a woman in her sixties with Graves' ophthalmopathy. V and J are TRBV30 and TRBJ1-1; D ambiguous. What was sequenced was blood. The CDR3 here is CAWSLQKNTEAFF. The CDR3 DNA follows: TGTGCCTGGAGCTTGCAAAAAAACACTGAAGCTTTCTTT.